This T cell receptor beta chain was identified during a study of radiation and T cells in renal cell carcinoma. Study-level findings and limits: Top tumor clonotypes rose in blood 2 weeks post-radiation, then contracted.

Time point here: blood 4 weeks post-SBRT, at nephrectomy. Treatment: 15 Gy SBRT to primary tumor, nephrectomy 4 weeks later. Worth noting for this clone: Its antigen is not identified.

Repertoires were generated with immunoSEQ multiplex PCR, while TCRdb's copy carries only in-frame clones and drops some. Of around 180,000 clones listed, about 87% are singletons. The sample here was blood, taken from a patient whose treatment included radiotherapy and nephrectomy. The sequence came from a woman aged 45-65 years with renal cell carcinoma.

The CDR3 bases are TGTGCCAGCAGCCGTTGGGACGCCGCGAACACCGGGGAGCTGTTTTTT. Its protein product is CASSRWDAANTGELFF. The gene calls are TRBV7-9 and TRBJ2-2; D may correspond to TRBD1 or TRBD2 (5 bases each). The CDR3 extends over 16 amino acids. Looked up from germline, CDR1 is SEHNR and CDR2 is FQNEAQ (reference sequence). With 5 bases removed from V and 0 bases from J, the gap between germline ends came to 13 bases.